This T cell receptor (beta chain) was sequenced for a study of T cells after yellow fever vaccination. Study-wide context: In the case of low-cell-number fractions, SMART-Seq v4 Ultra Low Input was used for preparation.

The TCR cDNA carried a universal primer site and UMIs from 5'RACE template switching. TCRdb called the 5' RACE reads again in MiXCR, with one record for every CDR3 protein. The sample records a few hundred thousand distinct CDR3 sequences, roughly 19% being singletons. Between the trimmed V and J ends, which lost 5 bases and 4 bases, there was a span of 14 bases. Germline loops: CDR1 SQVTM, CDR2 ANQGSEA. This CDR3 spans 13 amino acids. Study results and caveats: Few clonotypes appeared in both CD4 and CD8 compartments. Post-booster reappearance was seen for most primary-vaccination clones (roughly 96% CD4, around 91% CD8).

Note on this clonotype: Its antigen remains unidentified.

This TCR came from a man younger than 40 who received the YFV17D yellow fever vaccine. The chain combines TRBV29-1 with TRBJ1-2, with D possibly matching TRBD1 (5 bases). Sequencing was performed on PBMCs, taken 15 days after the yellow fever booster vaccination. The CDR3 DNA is TGCAGCGTTAGGGACCTCCCTCTCTATGGCTACACCTTC. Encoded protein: CSVRDLPLYGYTF.